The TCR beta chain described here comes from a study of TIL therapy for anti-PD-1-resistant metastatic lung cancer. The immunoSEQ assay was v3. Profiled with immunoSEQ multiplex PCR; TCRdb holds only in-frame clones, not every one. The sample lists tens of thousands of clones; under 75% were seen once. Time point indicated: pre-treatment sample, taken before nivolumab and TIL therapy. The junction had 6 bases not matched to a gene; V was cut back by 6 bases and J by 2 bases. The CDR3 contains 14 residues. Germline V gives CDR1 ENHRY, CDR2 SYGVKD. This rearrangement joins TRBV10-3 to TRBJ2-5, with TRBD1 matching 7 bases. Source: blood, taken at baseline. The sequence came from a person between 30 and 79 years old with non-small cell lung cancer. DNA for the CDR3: TGTGCCATCAGCACAGGGGCTCAACAAGAGACCCAGTACTTC. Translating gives CAISTGAQQETQYF.